The 3 T cell receptor beta chains reported below all come from one sample, sequenced in a study of blood T cell repertoires in COVID-19 (dated by TCRdb to 2019 to 2021). The method behind the library was the immunoSEQ multiplex PCR assay. Entries here come from immuneACCESS through TCRdb and include only in-frame sequences with V and J called. Some clones fail to appear in such tables; in the studies checked, an unresolved V gene covers under half of the shortfall, and the cause of the remainder is unknown. The sample table records 88,000 or so clones; over 70% of these occur just once. The top ten hold roughly 4.4% of the sample. Material for sequencing was peripheral blood. These receptors were collected from a man aged 60 to 75 with acute or convalescent COVID-19.

The J gene is TRBJ1-3, the V gene TRBV5-6; 7 nucleotides match TRBD1. This CDR3 has 15 residues. Germline V gene lookup returns CDR1 SGHDT and CDR2 YYEEEE. Trimming at V came to 4 bases and at J to 0 bases, leaving 4 bases not matched to a gene. CDR3: CASSRTGDSGNTIYF. The CDR3 DNA follows: TGTGCCAGCAGCCGGACAGGCGACTCTGGAAACACCATATATTTT.

The chain uses TRBV25-1 and TRBJ1-4, with D uncertain. This CDR3 has 12 residues. CDR1 and CDR2 from the germline V gene are MGHDK and SYGVNS. The ends were cut back, 4 bases at V and 7 bases at J, with 7 bases in the middle. CDR3 loop: CASSAVFEKLFF. The CDR3, as DNA: TGTGCCAGCAGTGCGGTATTTGAAAAACTGTTTTTT.

This chain links TRBV4-3 with TRBJ2-3, with TRBD2 identical over 10 bases. The V gene's germline CDR1 is LGHNA and CDR2 YSLEER. V lost 0 bases and J lost 3; bases outside the gene matches: 9. The CDR3 loop spans 18 amino acids. The CDR3 reads CASSQDRLAGEWTDTQYF. The CDR3 DNA reads as TGCGCCAGCAGCCAAGATCGGCTAGCGGGAGAATGGACAGATACGCAGTATTTT.